This T cell receptor beta chain was documented in a study of vaccination effects on CD4 cells after COVID-19. This clone was observed a handful of times. The antigen is not known. The CDR3 sequence is 12 residues long. Trimming took 6 bases from V and 3 from J, leaving 8 bases between them. CDR1 and CDR2 from the germline V gene are MDHEN and SYDVKM. The assay was immunoSEQ multiplex PCR, and TCRdb's table has in-frame clones only and misses some. The sample consists of tens of thousands of clones, approximately 77% of them appearing once. The ViraFEST assay expanded antigen-specific CD4+ T cells with viral peptide pools before sequencing. Culture proceeded for approximately 10 days, and CD4+ T cells were then isolated. According to the study, vaccine recipients showed no prior SARS-CoV-2 infection and negative nucleocapsid antibodies. Wells of two million PBMC each were grown with 10 IU/ml IL-2 and 9 to 10 ug/ml peptides.

The chain employs TRBV28 and TRBJ1-1; D gene uncertain. This specimen consisted of CD4+ T cells from PBMCs cultured with HCoV-NL63 spike peptides, obtained before COVID-19 vaccination. The clonotype originates from a human donor who received a COVID-19 vaccine. CDR3 nucleotide sequence: TGTGCCAGCAGCGCACCCCACACTGAAGCTTTCTTT. Protein product: CASSAPHTEAFF.